This T cell receptor (beta chain) was retrieved from a study of cytomegalovirus exposure and HLA in healthy donors. Study observations and caveats: Generally TCR sequences proved uncommon, though certain public TCRs appeared in numerous donors.

Points on this clone: Its target is unknown.

The ends lost 5 bases at V and 2 bases at J; junction bases unmatched: 2. This CDR3 comprises 13 residues. Germline V CDR1 and CDR2: SGHNT, YYREEE (reference sequence). Sequencing was performed with immunoSEQ multiplex PCR; in TCRdb, only in-frame clones are kept and a portion is missing. The sample holds roughly 65,000 clones, 91% seen once. These donors were members of the roughly 120-subject validation cohort, a group separate from the roughly 670-subject first cohort. The specimen was PBMCs. V gene TRBV5-4 combines with J gene TRBJ2-7; TRBD1 aligns across 9 bases. The sequence came from a young man in good health and CMV-seronegative. The CDR3 DNA reads as TGTGCCAGCAGGCGGGACAGGGCCTACGAGCAGTACTTC. Its protein is CASRRDRAYEQYF.